The present T cell receptor (beta chain) was sequenced within a study of regulatory T cells in long-lasting Graves disease (dated by TCRdb to the early 2020s). Notes on the research overall: In the newly diagnosed Graves' disease group, patients had been taking antithyroid drugs for less than 3 months. This study used TCR sequencing and RNA sequencing of peripheral blood to compare persistent Graves' disease patients against newly diagnosed Graves' disease patients. The study was conducted in China and was registered as a clinical trial. A total of some 35 samples underwent TCR sequencing: 13 from persistent and about 20 from newly diagnosed Graves' disease patients.

The time point label corresponds to: newly diagnosed GD, antithyroid drugs for less than 3 months. RNA was extracted from PBMCs in TRIzol for both TCR sequencing and RNA sequencing. Graves' disease was diagnosed according to American Thyroid Association guidelines. Patients were recruited from an endocrinology department in Xi'an, China. From each patient, around 9 milliliters of peripheral blood was collected into an EDTA anticoagulant tube. Ficoll Paque Plus density gradient separation was used to isolate PBMCs, and no further T cell sorting was performed. An Agilent 2100 Bioanalyzer and agarose gel were used to check RNA quality, and a NanoDrop 2000 was used to measure RNA concentration. Overall study results and their limits: Peripheral blood alone was examined, since thyroid tissue, which constituted the primary lesion, could not be accessed. More public clonotypes were shared among persistent patients (roughly 2,900) than among newly diagnosed patients (966). Lower TCR Shannon entropy and fewer highly expanded clones were observed in persistent Graves' disease patients than in newly diagnosed patients, which suggested clonal expansion. Sequencing and analysis were restricted to the TCR beta chain. Preferential use of TRBV28, TRBJ1-2 and TRBJ2-5 was observed in persistent disease, whereas TRBV20-1 and TRBJ2-1 were favored in newly diagnosed disease. The authors acknowledged the small sample size as a limitation that may reduce accuracy.

The receptor library was made with multiplex PCR. The data were produced on an Illumina HiSeq 4000. TCR beta libraries were built with iRepertoire HTBI primers and Arm-PCR amplification of CDR3 regions. Before sequencing, the PCR products went through gel purification. On the study's bioinformatics: A total of some 60 TRBV and some 13 TRBJ segments were identified across samples and were used for gene usage analysis of CDR3 amino acid clonotypes. COPE and FqMerger were used to merge filtered high-quality paired reads into contigs. BLAST was used to align contigs to the IMGT TRBV, TRBD and TRBJ reference genes, and CDR3 was defined following IMGT. Any clonotype with a frequency above 0.1% was counted as a highly expanded clone. Shannon entropy served as the measure of repertoire diversity, while the Gini coefficient captured V-J evenness. Public clonotypes were defined as clonotypes shared by more than one individual. TCRdb trimmed the raw reads at Q25, called clones with MiXCR and kept productive beta chains. Each entry is one CDR3 protein sequence, shown with its most common DNA and genes. The V and J calls here are based on TCRdb, not the publication. The sample table holds around 250,000 distinct CDR3 sequences, of which 20% to 25% were seen once. The ten largest make up approximately 15% of the sample.

Sequences MNHNS (CDR1) and SASEGT (CDR2) are obtained from the germline V gene. V loses 7 bases at its end and J loses 2 bases; junction bases beyond the gene matches: 3. The CDR3 runs 13 amino acids, cysteine and phenylalanine included. The DNA shown is the 39-base CDR3, in frame from base 1. This clonotype was counted ten times or more. Which antigen it targets is not known. No clone much larger than this one lies a single base away; base qualities are absent. Source: peripheral blood mononuclear cells (PBMCs), taken at new diagnosis, from a patient treated with antithyroid drugs. The sequence derives from a female donor with Graves disease. The rearrangement joined TRBV6-1 to TRBJ2-7, with 9 junctional bases fitting TRBD1. Read as DNA, the sequence is TGTGCCAGCAACCGGGACAGGGCCTACGAGCAGTACTTC. Its protein is CASNRDRAYEQYF.